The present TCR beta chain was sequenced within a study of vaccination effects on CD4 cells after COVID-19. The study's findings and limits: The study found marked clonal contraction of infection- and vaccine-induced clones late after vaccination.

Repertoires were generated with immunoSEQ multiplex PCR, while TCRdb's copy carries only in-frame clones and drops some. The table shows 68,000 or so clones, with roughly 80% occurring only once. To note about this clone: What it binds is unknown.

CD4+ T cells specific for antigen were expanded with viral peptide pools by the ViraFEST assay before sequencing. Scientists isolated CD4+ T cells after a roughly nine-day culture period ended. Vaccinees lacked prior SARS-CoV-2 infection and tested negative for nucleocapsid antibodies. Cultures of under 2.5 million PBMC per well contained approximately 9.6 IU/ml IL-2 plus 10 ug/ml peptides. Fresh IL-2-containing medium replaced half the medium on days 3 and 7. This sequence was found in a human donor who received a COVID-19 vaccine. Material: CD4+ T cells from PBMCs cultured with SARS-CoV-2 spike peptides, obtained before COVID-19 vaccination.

CDR3 region: CASSAHGADWGEQFF. The CDR3 DNA reads as TGTGCCAGCAGCGCCCATGGGGCCGATTGGGGTGAGCAGTTCTTC. The chain joins TRBV21-1 to TRBJ2-1; TRBD1, as called in the table, went unchecked against the DNA. TRBV21-1 is a recognized pseudogene. This CDR3 comprises 15 residues.